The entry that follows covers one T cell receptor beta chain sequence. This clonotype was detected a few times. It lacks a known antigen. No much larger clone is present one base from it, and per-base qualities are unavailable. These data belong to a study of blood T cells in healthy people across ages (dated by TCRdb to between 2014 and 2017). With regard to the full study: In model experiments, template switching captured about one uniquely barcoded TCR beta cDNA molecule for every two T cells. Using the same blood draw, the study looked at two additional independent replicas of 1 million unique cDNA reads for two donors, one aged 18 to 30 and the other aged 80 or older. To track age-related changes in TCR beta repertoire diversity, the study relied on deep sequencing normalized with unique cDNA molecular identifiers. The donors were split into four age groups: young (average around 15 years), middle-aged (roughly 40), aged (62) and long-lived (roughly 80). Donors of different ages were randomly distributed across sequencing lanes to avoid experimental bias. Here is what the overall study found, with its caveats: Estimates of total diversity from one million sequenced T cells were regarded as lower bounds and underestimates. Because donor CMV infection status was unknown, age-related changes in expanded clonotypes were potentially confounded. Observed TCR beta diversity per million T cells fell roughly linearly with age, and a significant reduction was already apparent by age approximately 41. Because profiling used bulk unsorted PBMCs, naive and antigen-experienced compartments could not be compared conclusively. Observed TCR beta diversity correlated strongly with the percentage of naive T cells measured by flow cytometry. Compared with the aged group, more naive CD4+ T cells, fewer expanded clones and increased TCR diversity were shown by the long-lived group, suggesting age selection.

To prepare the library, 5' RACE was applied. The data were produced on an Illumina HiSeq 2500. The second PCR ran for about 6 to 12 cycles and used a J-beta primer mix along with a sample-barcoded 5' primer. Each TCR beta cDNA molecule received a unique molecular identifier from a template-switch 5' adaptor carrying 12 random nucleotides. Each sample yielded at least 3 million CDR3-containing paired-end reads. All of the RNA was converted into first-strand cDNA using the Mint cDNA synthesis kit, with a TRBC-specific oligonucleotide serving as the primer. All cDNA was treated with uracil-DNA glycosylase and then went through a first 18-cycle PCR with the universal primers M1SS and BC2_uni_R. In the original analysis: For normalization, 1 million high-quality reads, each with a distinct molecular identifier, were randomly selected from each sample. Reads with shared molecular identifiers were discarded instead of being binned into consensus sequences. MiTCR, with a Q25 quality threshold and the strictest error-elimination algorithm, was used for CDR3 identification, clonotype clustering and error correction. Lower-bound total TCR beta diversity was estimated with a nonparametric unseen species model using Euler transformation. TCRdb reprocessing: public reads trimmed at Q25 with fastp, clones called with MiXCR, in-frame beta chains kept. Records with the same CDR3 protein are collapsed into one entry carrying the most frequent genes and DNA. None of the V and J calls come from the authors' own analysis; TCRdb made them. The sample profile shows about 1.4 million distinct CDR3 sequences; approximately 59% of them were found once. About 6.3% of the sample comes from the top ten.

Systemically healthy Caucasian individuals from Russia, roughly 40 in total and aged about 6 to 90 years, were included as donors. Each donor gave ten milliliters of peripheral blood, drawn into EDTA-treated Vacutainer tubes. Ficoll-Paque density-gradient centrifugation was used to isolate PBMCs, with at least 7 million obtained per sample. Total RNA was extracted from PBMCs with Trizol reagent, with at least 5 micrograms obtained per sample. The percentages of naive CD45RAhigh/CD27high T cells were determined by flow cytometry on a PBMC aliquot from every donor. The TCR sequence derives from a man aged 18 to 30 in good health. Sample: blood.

This receptor has the CDR3 CATSSDRGPNNEQFF. The DNA reads TGTGCCACCAGCAGCGACAGGGGGCCAAACAATGAGCAGTTCTTC. The chain links TRBV15 with TRBJ2-1; 10 bases in the junction line up with TRBD1. The CDR3 holds 15 amino acids from the cysteine to the phenylalanine. Kept here is only the CDR3 DNA, which spans 45 bases and is read in frame from base 1. Unmatched junction bases come to 4, with V trimmed by 3 bases and J by 5 bases. Sequences LNHNV (CDR1) and YYDKDF (CDR2) are obtained from the germline V gene (reference sequence). Full variable domain (CDR3 extended with the reference TRBV15 and TRBJ2-1 proteins): DAMVIQNPRYQVTQFGKPVTLSCSQTLNHNVMYWYQQKSSQAPKLLFHYYDKDFNNEADTPDNFQSRRPNTSFCFLDIRSPGLGDTAMYLCATSSDRGPNNEQFFGPGTRLTVL.